This TCR beta chain was found in a study of T cell responses to AZD1222 COVID-19 vaccine. Looked up from germline, CDR1 is SGDLS and CDR2 is YYNGEE. V was clipped by 0 bases and J by 0 bases, with 12 bases between them. The CDR3 totals 16 residues. Clones were sequenced by immunoSEQ multiplex PCR, and TCRdb holds only the in-frame ones, with some missing. The table shows around 81,000 clones, with 75% to 95% occurring only once. In regard to this clone: Antigen unknown.

The study's findings and limits: Among vaccine-associated CD4 TCRs, coverage spanned spike, with dominance at 160-218 and 743-854. Recipients of AZD1222 seropositive at baseline numbered only 5 to 7. The study reported that nearly half of spike-specific TCRs target unmutated variant regions. White British ancestry dominated among donors, who included more females, and clonal diversity was possibly underestimated.

V is TRBV9 and J is TRBJ1-1, with D unresolved. This receptor was identified in an adult who received the AZD1222 COVID-19 vaccine. The source material was peripheral blood, sampled 28 days after the second AZD1222 dose. The CDR3 loop reads CASSVGGQPMNTEAFF. The CDR3 bases are TGTGCCAGCAGCGTAGGAGGTCAACCCATGAACACTGAAGCTTTCTTT.